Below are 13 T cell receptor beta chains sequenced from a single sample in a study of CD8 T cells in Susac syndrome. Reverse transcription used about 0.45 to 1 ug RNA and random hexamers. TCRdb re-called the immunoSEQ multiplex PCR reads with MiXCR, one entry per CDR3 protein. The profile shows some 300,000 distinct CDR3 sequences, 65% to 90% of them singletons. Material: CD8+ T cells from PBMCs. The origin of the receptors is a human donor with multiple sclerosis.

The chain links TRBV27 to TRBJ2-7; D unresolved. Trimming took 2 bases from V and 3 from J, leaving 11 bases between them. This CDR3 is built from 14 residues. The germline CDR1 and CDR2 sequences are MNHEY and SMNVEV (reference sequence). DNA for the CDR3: TGTGCCAGCAGTTTAAATGCAGGATACTACGAGCAGTACTTC. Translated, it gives CASSLNAGYYEQYF.

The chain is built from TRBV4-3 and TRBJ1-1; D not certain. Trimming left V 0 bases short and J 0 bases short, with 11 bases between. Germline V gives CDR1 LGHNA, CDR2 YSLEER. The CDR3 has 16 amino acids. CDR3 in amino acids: CASSQDITSVNTEAFF. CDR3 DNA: TGCGCCAGCAGCCAAGATATTACGTCGGTGAACACTGAAGCTTTCTTT.

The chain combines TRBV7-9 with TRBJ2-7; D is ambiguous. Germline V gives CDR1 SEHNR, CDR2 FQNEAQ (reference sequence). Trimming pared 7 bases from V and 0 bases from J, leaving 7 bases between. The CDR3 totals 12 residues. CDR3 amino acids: CASTDGSYEQYF. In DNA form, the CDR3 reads TGTGCCAGCACCGATGGCTCCTACGAGCAGTACTTC.

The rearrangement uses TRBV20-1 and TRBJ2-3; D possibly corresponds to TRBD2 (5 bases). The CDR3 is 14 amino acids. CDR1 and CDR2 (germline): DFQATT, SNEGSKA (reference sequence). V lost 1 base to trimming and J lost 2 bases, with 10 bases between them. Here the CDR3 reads CSARGAVYTDTQYF. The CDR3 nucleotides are TGCAGTGCTAGAGGAGCGGTGTACACAGATACGCAGTATTTT.

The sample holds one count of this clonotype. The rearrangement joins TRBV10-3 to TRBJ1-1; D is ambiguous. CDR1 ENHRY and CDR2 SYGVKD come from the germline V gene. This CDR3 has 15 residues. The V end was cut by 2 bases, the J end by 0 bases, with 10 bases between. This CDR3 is CAISEGLGLNTEAFF. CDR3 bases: TGTGCCATCAGTGAGGGTCTTGGATTGAACACTGAAGCTTTCTTT.

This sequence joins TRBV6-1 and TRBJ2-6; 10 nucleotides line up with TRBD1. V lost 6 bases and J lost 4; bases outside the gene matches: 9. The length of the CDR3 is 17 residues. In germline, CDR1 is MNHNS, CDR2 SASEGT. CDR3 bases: TGTGCCAGCAGCTCCTACCGACAGGGGGCCGGGGCCAACGTCCTGACTTTC. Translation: CASSSYRQGAGANVLTF.

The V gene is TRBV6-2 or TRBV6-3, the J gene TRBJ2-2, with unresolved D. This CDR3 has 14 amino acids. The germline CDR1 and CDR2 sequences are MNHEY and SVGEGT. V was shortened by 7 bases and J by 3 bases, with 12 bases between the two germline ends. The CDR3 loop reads CASTYRWDTGELFF. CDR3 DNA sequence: TGTGCCAGCACCTATCGGTGGGACACCGGGGAGCTGTTTTTT.

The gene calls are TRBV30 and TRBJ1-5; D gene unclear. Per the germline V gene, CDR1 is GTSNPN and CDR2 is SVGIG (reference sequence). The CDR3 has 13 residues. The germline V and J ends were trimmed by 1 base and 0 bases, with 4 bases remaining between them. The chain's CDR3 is CAWSEYSNQPQHF. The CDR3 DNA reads TGTGCCTGGAGTGAGTATAGCAATCAGCCCCAGCATTTT. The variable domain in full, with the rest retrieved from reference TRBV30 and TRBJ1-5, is SQTIHQWPATLVQPVGSPLSLECTVEGTSNPNLYWYRQAAGRGLQLLFYSVGIGQISSEVPQNLSASRPQDRQFILSSKKLLLSDSGFYLCAWSEYSNQPQHFGDGTRLSIL.

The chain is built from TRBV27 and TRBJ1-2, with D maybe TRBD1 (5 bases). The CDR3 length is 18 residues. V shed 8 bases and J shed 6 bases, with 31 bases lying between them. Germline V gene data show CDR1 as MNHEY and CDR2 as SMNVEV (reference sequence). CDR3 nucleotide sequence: TGTGCCAGCGGATTTATGGCGGATTTTGTTCAGGGAAGGGATGGCTACACCTTC. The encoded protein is CASGFMADFVQGRDGYTF.

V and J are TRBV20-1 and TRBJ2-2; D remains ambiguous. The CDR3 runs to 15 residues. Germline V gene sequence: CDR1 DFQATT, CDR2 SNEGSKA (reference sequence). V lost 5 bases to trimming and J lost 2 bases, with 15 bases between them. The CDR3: CSAGQPIPNTGELFF. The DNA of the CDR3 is TGCAGTGCTGGTCAGCCGATACCCAACACCGGGGAGCTGTTTTTT.

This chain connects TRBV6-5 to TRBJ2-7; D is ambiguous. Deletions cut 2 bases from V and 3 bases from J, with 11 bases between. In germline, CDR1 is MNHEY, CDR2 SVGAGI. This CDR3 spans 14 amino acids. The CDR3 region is CASSYDLEDYEQYF. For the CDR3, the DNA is TGTGCCAGCAGTTACGATCTCGAAGACTACGAGCAGTACTTC.

The CDR3 protein is CASSQDADPRDTQYF. In nucleotides, the CDR3 is TGCGCCAGCAGCCAAGACGCGGATCCCCGGGATACGCAGTATTTT. The J gene is TRBJ2-3, the V gene TRBV4-3, with no clear D. The germline V and J ends were trimmed by 0 bases and 6 bases, with 13 bases remaining between them. Germline V gene lookup returns CDR1 LGHNA and CDR2 YSLEER. CDR3 length: 15 amino acids.

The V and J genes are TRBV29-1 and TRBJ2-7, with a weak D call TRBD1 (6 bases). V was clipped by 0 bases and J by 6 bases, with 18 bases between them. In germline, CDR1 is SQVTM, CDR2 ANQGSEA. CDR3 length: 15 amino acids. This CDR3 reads CSVEDRAGAGGEQYF. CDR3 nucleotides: TGCAGCGTTGAAGATCGTGCAGGGGCTGGCGGCGAGCAGTACTTC.